This T cell receptor (beta chain) was sequenced in a study of shared clonotypes between healthy human individuals. Notes on the study in general: The four-donor shared clonotypes exceeded non-shared clonotypes in generation probability, with non-shared ones scoring lower. Clonotypes that were shared across four donors made up around 5.5% of naive CD4 clonotypes.

On this clone itself: Its cognate antigen is unknown.

The method was immunoSEQ multiplex PCR; TCRdb's version includes in-frame clones alone and lacks a portion of them. This sample has roughly 2 million clones, with approximately 96% found just once. CDR3 length equals 16 residues. From germline, CDR1 is SGHRS and CDR2 YFSETQ. Germline trimming cut 4 bases from V and 2 bases from J; bases unmatched to any gene: 4. The sequencing input was naive CD4+ T cells sorted from blood. Stated subset: CD45RA+ positively selected. The source is a man aged 18 to 29 in good health. This chain joins TRBV5-1 and TRBJ2-6, with 9 bases aligning to TRBD1. DNA of the CDR3: TGCGCCAGCAGCAGGGACAGGGAGCCTGGGGCCAACGTCCTGACTTTC. Amino acids: CASSRDREPGANVLTF.